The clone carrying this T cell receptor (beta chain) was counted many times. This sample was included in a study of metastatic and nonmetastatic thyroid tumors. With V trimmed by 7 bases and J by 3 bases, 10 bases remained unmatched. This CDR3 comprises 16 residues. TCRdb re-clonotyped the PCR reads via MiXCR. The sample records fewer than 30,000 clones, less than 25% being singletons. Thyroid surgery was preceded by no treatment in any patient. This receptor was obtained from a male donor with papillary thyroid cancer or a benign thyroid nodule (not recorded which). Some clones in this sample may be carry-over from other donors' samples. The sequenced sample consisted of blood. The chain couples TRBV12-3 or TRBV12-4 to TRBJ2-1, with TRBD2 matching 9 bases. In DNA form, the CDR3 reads TGTGCCAGCACCCTTCGAGGGACTAGCTACTACAATGAGCAGTTCTTC. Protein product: CASTLRGTSYYNEQFF.